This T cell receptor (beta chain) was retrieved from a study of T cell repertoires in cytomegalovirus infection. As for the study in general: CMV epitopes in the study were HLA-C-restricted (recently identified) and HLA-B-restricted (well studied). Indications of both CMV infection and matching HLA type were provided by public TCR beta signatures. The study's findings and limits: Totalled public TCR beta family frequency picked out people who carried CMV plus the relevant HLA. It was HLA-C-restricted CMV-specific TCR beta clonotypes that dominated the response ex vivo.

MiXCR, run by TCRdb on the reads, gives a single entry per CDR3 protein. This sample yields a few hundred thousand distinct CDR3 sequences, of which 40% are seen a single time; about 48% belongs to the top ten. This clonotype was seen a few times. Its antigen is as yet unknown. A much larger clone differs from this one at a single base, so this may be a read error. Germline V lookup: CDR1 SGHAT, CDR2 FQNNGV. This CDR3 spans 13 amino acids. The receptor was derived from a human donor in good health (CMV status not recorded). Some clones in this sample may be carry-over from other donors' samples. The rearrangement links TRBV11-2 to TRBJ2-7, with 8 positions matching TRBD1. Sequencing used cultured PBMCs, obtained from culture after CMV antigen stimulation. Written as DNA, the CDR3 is TGTGCCAGCAGCGTAGACAGGGGCTACGAGCAGTACTTC. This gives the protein CASSVDRGYEQYF.